A selection of T cell receptor beta chains follows, all from one sample in a study of shared clonotypes between healthy human individuals. The method was immunoSEQ multiplex PCR; TCRdb's version includes in-frame clones alone and lacks a portion of them. Among roughly 660,000 clones listed, about nine tenths were seen once. Sequencing was performed on memory CD8+ T cells from PBMCs. These receptor sequences come from a man younger than 30 in good health. Some clones in this sample may be carry-over from other donors' samples. The CDR3 runs from the conserved cysteine through the conserved F or W. A D gene is named only where the DNA matches it firmly. Expanded clones are given a class, and other clones once, few, many or no size at all.

size: .
J: TRBJ2-7
V: TRBV6-1
D: .
DNA: TGTGCCAGCAGTGAACTACTAGCAATAACGCCCTACGAGCAGTACTTC
CDR3: CASSELLAITPYEQYF

size: .
J: TRBJ1-2
V: TRBV27
D: .
DNA: TGTGCCAGCAGTTTCGGCGGGGGTGATGGCTACACCTTC
CDR3: CASSFGGGDGYTF

size: .
J: TRBJ2-3
V: TRBV5-6
D: TRBD2
DNA: TGTGCCAGCAGCCTAGGTCTAGCGGGGCTTAGCACAGATACGCAGTATTTT
CDR3: CASSLGLAGLSTDTQYF

size: many
J: TRBJ2-7
V: TRBV19
D: .
DNA: TGTGCCAGTGGCACTGTGCGGGGCCGCCACTACGAGCAGTACTTC
CDR3: CASGTVRGRHYEQYF

size: .
J: TRBJ2-7
V: TRBV15
D: .
DNA: TGTGCCACCAGCACGGCACACCTATCCTACGAGCAGTACTTC
CDR3: CATSTAHLSYEQYF

size: .
J: TRBJ1-2
V: TRBV11-2
D: .
DNA: TGTGCCAGCAGCCCCAGGGAGGGCAACAACTATGGCTACACCTTC
CDR3: CASSPREGNNYGYTF

size: .
J: TRBJ1-5
V: TRBV30
D: .
DNA: TGTGCCTGGAGTCCTTACCTAGGGGGGCGAAATCAGCCCCAGCATTTT
CDR3: CAWSPYLGGRNQPQHF

size: .
J: TRBJ2-7
V: TRBV27
D: .
DNA: TGTGCCAGCAGTTTTAGGGACCCCACCTACGAGCAGTACTTC
CDR3: CASSFRDPTYEQYF

size: once
J: TRBJ1-5
V: TRBV28
D: .
DNA: TGTGCCAGCAGTTTATTGAGGGGAAGCAATCAGCCCCAGCATTTT
CDR3: CASSLLRGSNQPQHF

size: .
J: TRBJ2-6
V: TRBV2
D: TRBD1
DNA: TGTGCCAGCAGTCTCCGGACAGGAGACCCCTCTGGGGCCAACGTCCTGACTTTC
CDR3: CASSLRTGDPSGANVLTF

size: .
J: TRBJ1-3
V: TRBV5-3
D: .
DNA: TGTGCCAGAAGCCCCGGCCCAGGGCCGGGAAACACCATATATTTT
CDR3: CARSPGPGPGNTIYF

size: once
J: TRBJ2-7
V: TRBV15
D: TRBD2
DNA: TGTGCCACCAGCAGAGATCGTTTCAGCGGGAGCTACGAGCAGTACTTC
CDR3: CATSRDRFSGSYEQYF

size: .
J: TRBJ1-4
V: TRBV6-6
D: .
DNA: TGTGCCAGCAGGCTCCAACAGGGATTAAATGAAAAACTGTTTTTT
CDR3: CASRLQQGLNEKLFF

size: .
J: TRBJ2-7
V: TRBV4-3
D: .
DNA: TGCGCCAGCAGCCAAGGGGTGGGAGCTGGCTACGAGCAGTACTTC
CDR3: CASSQGVGAGYEQYF

size: .
J: TRBJ1-5
V: TRBV6-1
D: TRBD1
DNA: TGTGCCAGTGGAGGGACAGGGGGCAATCAGCCCCAGCATTTT
CDR3: CASGGTGGNQPQHF

size: .
J: TRBJ1-1
V: TRBV2
D: .
DNA: TGTGCCAGCAGTGAAGCCTTCTTAATTAACACTGAAGCTTTCTTT
CDR3: CASSEAFLINTEAFF

size: few
J: TRBJ2-1
V: TRBV6-5
D: TRBD2
DNA: TGTGCCACGGGACTAGCGGAGCACAATGAGCAGTTCTTC
CDR3: CATGLAEHNEQFF

size: once
J: TRBJ1-3
V: TRBV29-1
D: .
DNA: TGCAGCGTTGTAAGGGACGGGGACACCATATATTTT
CDR3: CSVVRDGDTIYF

size: .
J: TRBJ2-1
V: TRBV9
D: TRBD2
DNA: TGTGCCAGCAGCGGCTCTGGGGGGAGGGCTTTGGGTGAGCAGTTCTTC
CDR3: CASSGSGGRALGEQFF

size: .
J: TRBJ2-7
V: TRBV7-9
D: .
DNA: TGCGCCAGCAGCCCGGGGCGGAGCTACGAGCAGTACTTC
CDR3: CASSPGRSYEQYF

size: .
J: TRBJ2-5
V: TRBV9
D: TRBD2
DNA: TGTGCCAGCAGCGTACTAGCGGGAGGTGTGTATGAGACCCAGTACTTC
CDR3: CASSVLAGGVYETQYF

size: .
J: TRBJ2-1
V: TRBV7-8
D: TRBD2
DNA: TGTGCCAGCAGCCAGGGACTAGCGGGCGAGCAGTTCTTC
CDR3: CASSQGLAGEQFF

size: .
J: TRBJ1-3
V: TRBV7-9
D: .
DNA: TGTGCCAGCAGCTTATTGGGCGACTTCTCTGGAAACACCATATATTTT
CDR3: CASSLLGDFSGNTIYF

size: .
J: TRBJ2-3
V: TRBV4-3
D: .
DNA: TGCGCCAGCAGCCAGGATCAGCCTCACCAACAGTCCACAGATACGCAGTATTTT
CDR3: CASSQDQPHQQSTDTQYF

size: .
J: TRBJ1-2
V: TRBV9
D: .
DNA: TGTGCCAGCAGCCATCCCTTCGTCGGGGCCGGGAACTATGGCTACACCTTC
CDR3: CASSHPFVGAGNYGYTF

size: .
J: TRBJ2-7
V: TRBV4-1
D: TRBD1
DNA: TGCGCCAGCGGCTACCGGGACAGGGGCTACGAGCAGTACTTC
CDR3: CASGYRDRGYEQYF

size: .
J: TRBJ2-4
V: TRBV5-1
D: TRBD1
DNA: TGCGCCAGCAGCAGATACAGGGGGCCCAAAAACATTCAGTACTTC
CDR3: CASSRYRGPKNIQYF

size: .
J: TRBJ2-3
V: TRBV7-8
D: .
DNA: TGTGCCAGCAGCTTACTCGCATACACAGATACGCAGTATTTT
CDR3: CASSLLAYTDTQYF

size: .
J: TRBJ2-7
V: TRBV5-1
D: TRBD1
DNA: TGCGCCAGCAGCTTGGTCCCAGGACAGGCCAACTACGAGCAGTACTTC
CDR3: CASSLVPGQANYEQYF

size: .
J: TRBJ2-5
V: TRBV7-9
D: TRBD1
DNA: TGTGCCAGCAGCGGTCCCCCCACAGGGGGCCAAGAGACCCAGTACTTC
CDR3: CASSGPPTGGQETQYF

size: .
J: TRBJ1-5
V: TRBV10-3
D: TRBD1
DNA: TGTGCCATCAGTGAGACGGGACAGGATTTGTATAGCAATCAGCCCCAGCATTTT
CDR3: CAISETGQDLYSNQPQHF

size: .
J: TRBJ2-7
V: TRBV6-5
D: TRBD1
DNA: TGTGCCAGCAGTTACGGGCAGGGGGTCTCCTACGAGCAGTACTTC
CDR3: CASSYGQGVSYEQYF

size: .
J: TRBJ2-7
V: TRBV21-1
D: .
DNA: TGTGCCAGCAGCATTCCCCCGGGGACTAGCGCAGCCGAGCAGTACTTC
CDR3: CASSIPPGTSAAEQYF

size: .
J: TRBJ2-3
V: TRBV19
D: .
DNA: TGTGCCAGTAGTATAGGGCAGGGGACGTCAAGCACAGATACGCAGTATTTT
CDR3: CASSIGQGTSSTDTQYF

size: .
J: TRBJ2-7
V: TRBV9
D: TRBD1
DNA: TGTGCCAGCAGCGTAGGGGACAGGGTTACCGAGCAGTACTTC
CDR3: CASSVGDRVTEQYF

size: .
J: TRBJ1-2
V: TRBV27
D: .
DNA: TGTGCCAGCAGGAAGACCGGGACCCATGGCTACACCTTC
CDR3: CASRKTGTHGYTF

size: .
J: TRBJ2-1
V: TRBV9
D: .
DNA: TGTGCCAGCAGCCAGTCTGTCGGCGGCTACAATGAGCAGTTCTTC
CDR3: CASSQSVGGYNEQFF

size: .
J: TRBJ1-4
V: TRBV4-1
D: .
DNA: TGCGCCAGCAGCCCCCTCGTAGGGGACCATGAAAAACTGTTTTTT
CDR3: CASSPLVGDHEKLFF

size: .
J: TRBJ2-1
V: TRBV7-3
D: .
DNA: TGTGCCAGCAGCCCCAAGGACGGCCCCAAGCCACAGCAGTTCTTC
CDR3: CASSPKDGPKPQQFF

size: .
J: TRBJ2-2
V: TRBV9
D: .
DNA: TGTGCCAGCAGCGTAGTGGGGGAGGCCGGGGAGCTGTTTTTT
CDR3: CASSVVGEAGELFF

size: .
J: TRBJ2-1
V: TRBV9
D: TRBD1
DNA: TGTGCCAGCAGCGTCCGACAGGGAAGCTCCTACAATGAGCAGTTCTTC
CDR3: CASSVRQGSSYNEQFF

size: .
J: TRBJ1-5
V: TRBV19
D: TRBD1
DNA: TGTGCCAGTAGCCCAACAGGGGAAGGGAGTCAGCCCCAGCATTTT
CDR3: CASSPTGEGSQPQHF